This is a list of T cell receptor beta chains from one sample in a study of identical twins. TCRdb called the 5' RACE reads again in MiXCR, with one record for every CDR3 protein. The sample has about 520,000 distinct CDR3 sequences, around 20% seen once. These same records also appear under a second study, on T cells expressing NK-cell markers.

Sequencing was performed on CD4+ T cells sorted from blood. The receptors come from a young woman in good health. The CDR3 runs from the conserved cysteine through the conserved F or W. The D gene is left open where the match is weak. Some rows mark clone size as missing; the rest say once, few, many or name a class of expanded clone.

-,TRBV7-6,TRBJ1-6,-,CASSVEGGLSPLHF,TGTGCCAGCAGCGTCGAAGGGGGTTTATCACCCCTCCACTTT
TRBD2,TRBV10-2,TRBJ2-2,-,CASSESGSGGLAGAPGELFF,TGCGCCAGCAGTGAGTCAGGTTCCGGGGGGCTAGCGGGAGCCCCCGGGGAGCTGTTTTTT
-,TRBV20-1,TRBJ1-4,-,CSAISRGDATNEKLFF,TGCAGTGCTATTAGTAGGGGCGATGCAACTAATGAAAAACTGTTTTTT
-,TRBV6-2/TRBV6-3,TRBJ2-7,-,CASSRPAVSYEQYF,TGTGCCAGCAGTCGCCCCGCGGTCTCCTACGAGCAGTACTTC
-,TRBV27,TRBJ1-5,-,CASSLQRSNQPQHF,TGTGCCAGCAGTTTGCAACGGAGCAATCAGCCCCAGCATTTT
-,TRBV20-1,TRBJ2-7,few,CSARDARVSSYEQYF,TGCAGTGCTAGAGATGCCAGGGTCAGCTCCTACGAGCAGTACTTC
-,TRBV5-1,TRBJ2-7,-,CASSLVYRSAPYEQYF,TGCGCCAGCAGCTTGGTGTATCGGTCCGCTCCCTACGAGCAGTACTTC
-,TRBV9,TRBJ2-5,-,CASGRVSDGETQYF,TGTGCCAGCGGAAGGGTGTCTGACGGGGAGACCCAGTACTTC
-,TRBV4-1,TRBJ2-1,-,CASSQVATPLSSYNEQFF,TGCGCCAGCAGCCAAGTAGCAACCCCACTGAGCTCCTACAATGAGCAGTTCTTC
-,TRBV9,TRBJ1-2,-,CASSRGGSDYGYTF,TGTGCCAGCAGCCGAGGGGGGTCGGACTATGGCTACACCTTC
TRBD2,TRBV29-1,TRBJ2-1,many,CSAAGLAEYNEQFF,TGCAGCGCCGCGGGGCTAGCGGAGTACAATGAGCAGTTCTTC
TRBD1,TRBV7-6,TRBJ2-1,few,CASSARQGAKDEQFF,TGTGCCAGCAGCGCGAGACAGGGGGCGAAGGATGAGCAGTTCTTC
-,TRBV3-1,TRBJ2-3,-,CASSQRQGAGVVDTQYF,TGTGCCAGCAGCCAGAGGCAGGGAGCTGGAGTCGTCGATACGCAGTATTTT
-,TRBV12-3/TRBV12-4,TRBJ1-1,-,CASSFMTGEAFF,TGTGCCAGCAGTTTTATGACAGGCGAAGCTTTCTTT
-,TRBV6-2/TRBV6-3,TRBJ2-2,few,CASGGRNTGELFF,TGTGCCAGCGGGGGAAGGAACACCGGGGAGCTGTTTTTT
-,TRBV20-1,TRBJ2-1,-,CSARDTESRSYNEQFF,TGCAGTGCTAGAGATACGGAGTCTCGGTCCTACAATGAGCAGTTCTTC
-,TRBV2,TRBJ1-2,-,CASSEAGQTYGYTF,TGTGCCAGCAGTGAAGCGGGGCAGACCTATGGCTACACCTTC
TRBD1,TRBV5-1,TRBJ1-1,-,CASRGDRPTEAFF,TGCGCCAGCAGAGGGGACAGGCCCACTGAAGCTTTCTTT
-,TRBV5-5,TRBJ1-2,few,CASSLADGNGYTF,TGTGCCAGCAGCTTGGCCGACGGGAATGGCTACACCTTC
TRBD2,TRBV6-1,TRBJ2-1,-,CASSDGGFNNEQFF,TGTGCCAGCTCCGACGGGGGGTTCAACAATGAGCAGTTCTTC
-,TRBV29-1,TRBJ2-6,-,CSVDGGANVLTF,TGCAGCGTCGACGGTGGGGCCAACGTCCTGACTTTC
-,TRBV29-1,TRBJ2-3,-,CSVGGQVAGYTQYF,TGCAGCGTTGGGGGGCAGGTCGCGGGATATACGCAGTATTTT
TRBD2,TRBV20-1,TRBJ2-5,-,CSASPLAGGETQYF,TGCAGTGCTAGCCCCCTAGCGGGGGGGGAGACCCAGTACTTC
TRBD2,TRBV9,TRBJ2-1,few,CASSVASTGLAYNEQFF,TGTGCCAGCAGCGTAGCTAGTACAGGACTAGCCTACAATGAGCAGTTCTTC
TRBD2,TRBV7-2,TRBJ2-1,-,CASSLAGLAGRRTHNEQFF,TGTGCCAGCAGCTTAGCAGGGCTAGCGGGAAGAAGGACCCACAATGAGCAGTTCTTC
-,TRBV20-1,TRBJ2-7,-,CSGGAGGNEQYF,TGCAGTGGGGGGGCAGGGGGGAACGAGCAGTACTTC
-,TRBV12-3/TRBV12-4,TRBJ1-5,-,CASSSQTVNQPQHF,TGTGCCAGCAGTTCCCAGACAGTCAATCAGCCCCAGCATTTT
TRBD1,TRBV5-1,TRBJ1-2,few,CASSSGQGAANYGYTF,TGCGCCAGCAGTTCCGGCCAGGGGGCCGCTAACTATGGCTACACCTTC
TRBD1,TRBV12-3/TRBV12-4,TRBJ1-5,many,CASSPGQGASQPQHF,TGTGCCAGCAGCCCGGGACAGGGGGCCAGTCAGCCCCAGCATTTT
-,TRBV7-6,TRBJ2-3,-,CASQREIADTQYF,TGTGCCAGTCAAAGGGAAATCGCAGATACGCAGTATTTT
TRBD2,TRBV20-1,TRBJ2-1,-,CSAPLFSGRASYNEQFF,TGCAGTGCTCCACTATTTAGCGGGAGGGCGTCATACAATGAGCAGTTCTTC
-,TRBV10-3,TRBJ1-3,few,CAISGVGSGNTIYF,TGTGCCATCAGTGGTGTAGGCTCTGGAAACACCATATATTTT
-,TRBV6-1,TRBJ1-1,-,CASTDFGGTEAFF,TGTGCCAGCACCGATTTTGGGGGCACTGAAGCTTTCTTT